This TCR beta chain was identified during a study of cytomegalovirus exposure and HLA in healthy donors. The primer mix had 60 Vbeta and 13 Jbeta primers. The table came from immunoSEQ multiplex PCR; TCRdb's copy has only in-frame clones and leaves some out. The sample carries under 300,000 clones, roughly 81% recorded once. The V and J ends lost 6 bases and 0 bases, in that order; junction bases with no gene match: 11. The CDR3 is 18 amino acids. Germline V lookup: CDR1 MNHEY, CDR2 SMNVEV (reference sequence). This clonotype originated in a woman in her thirties or forties in good health and CMV-seropositive. The sequenced sample consisted of PBMCs. The chain uses TRBV27 and TRBJ2-7; 13 positions agree with TRBD2. The CDR3 coding sequence is TGTGCCAGCAGCACAATGGGACTAGCGGGACGGAGCTCCTACGAGCAGTACTTC. Translation gives CASSTMGLAGRSSYEQYF.